This entry concerns a single T cell receptor beta chain. Its specificity is unknown. Primers used in a second PCR of about 6 to 11 cycles were a sample-barcoded 5' primer and a J-beta primer mix. Each sample yielded at least 2.5 million CDR3-containing paired-end reads. MiXCR, run by TCRdb on the 5' RACE reads, gives a single entry per CDR3 protein. The sample includes some 1.5 million distinct CDR3 sequences, roughly 43% of them seen just once. These data are taken from a study of blood T cells in healthy people across ages. Study-level results: Nothing was known about donor CMV status, and this possibly confounded expanded clonotype changes.

The sample was blood. The TCR was taken from a woman aged 18-29 years in good health.

The CDR3 spells CASSQFISTTGGEQYF. For the CDR3, the DNA is TGTGCCAGCAGCCAATTTATAAGCACTACCGGGGGAGAGCAGTACTTC. This chain connects TRBV3-1 to TRBJ2-7; the D gene is possibly TRBD2 (6 bases). V lost 2 bases to trimming and J lost 7 bases, with 21 bases between them. Germline loops: CDR1 LGHDT, CDR2 YNNKEL (reference sequence). This CDR3 is built from 16 residues.